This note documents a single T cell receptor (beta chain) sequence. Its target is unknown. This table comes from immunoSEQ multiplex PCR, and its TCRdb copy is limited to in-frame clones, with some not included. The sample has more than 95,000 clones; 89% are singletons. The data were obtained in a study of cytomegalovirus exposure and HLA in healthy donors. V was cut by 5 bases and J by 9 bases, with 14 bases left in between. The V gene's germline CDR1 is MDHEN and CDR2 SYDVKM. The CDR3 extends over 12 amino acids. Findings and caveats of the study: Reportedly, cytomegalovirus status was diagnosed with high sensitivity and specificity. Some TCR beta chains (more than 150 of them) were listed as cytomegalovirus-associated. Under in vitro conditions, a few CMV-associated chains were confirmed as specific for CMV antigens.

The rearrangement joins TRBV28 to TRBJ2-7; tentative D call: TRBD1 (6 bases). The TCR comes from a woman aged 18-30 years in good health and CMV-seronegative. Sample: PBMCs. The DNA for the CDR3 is TGTGCCAGCAGTCGATACAGGGCCGTGCAGTACTTC. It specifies CASSRYRAVQYF.